Below, 24 T cell receptor beta chains from the same sample are listed, as sequenced in a study of blood T cell repertoires in COVID-19. Sequencing was performed with immunoSEQ multiplex PCR; in TCRdb, only in-frame clones are kept and a portion is missing. The sample shows about 150,000 clones, 75% to 90% of them seen only once. Sequencing was done on a sample of peripheral blood. The receptors come from a woman aged 55 to 70 with active COVID-19.

The V and J genes are TRBV4-2 and TRBJ1-6; D might be TRBD1 (5 bases). V was pared by 0 bases and J by 8 bases, with 14 bases between. Germline assignment: CDR1 LGHNA and CDR2 YNFKEQ. CDR3 length: 16 residues. CDR3 nucleotides: TGTGCCAGCAGCCAAGAAGCGGGGGGACGGGATTCACCCCTCCACTTT. Translating it yields CASSQEAGGRDSPLHF.

In its sample, this clone was seen a few times. The chain combines TRBV4-2 with TRBJ1-6, with D perhaps TRBD1 (6 bases). Trimming cost V 4 bases and J 7 bases, with 17 bases left between them. The CDR3 covers 16 residues. Germline assignment: CDR1 LGHNA and CDR2 YNFKEQ. CDR3 in DNA: TGTGCCAGCAGCCGAGGACAGCTTTATACCAATTCACCCCTCCACTTT. It translates to CASSRGQLYTNSPLHF.

The rearrangement uses TRBV30 and TRBJ2-1; perhaps TRBD1 as D (7 bases). This CDR3 has 14 amino acids. Trimming took off 4 bases at V and 5 bases at J, with 15 bases between the two ends. CDR1 is GTSNPN, CDR2 SVGIG, per germline (reference sequence). Here the CDR3 reads CAWNRERGHNEQFF. CDR3 nucleotide sequence: TGTGCCTGGAATCGGGAGAGGGGGCACAATGAGCAGTTCTTC. Looking up the rest from reference TRBV30 and TRBJ2-1 gives the full variable domain: SQTIHQWPATLVQPVGSPLSLECTVEGTSNPNLYWYRQAAGRGLQLLFYSVGIGQISSEVPQNLSASRPQDRQFILSSKKLLLSDSGFYLCAWNRERGHNEQFFGPGTRLTVL.

The CDR3 sequence: CASSLVGRGRSYNEQFF. CDR3 nucleotide sequence: TGTGCCAGCAGCTTAGTCGGTCGGGGGAGGTCCTACAATGAGCAGTTCTTC. The rearrangement links TRBV7-9 to TRBJ2-1; D may be TRBD2 (6 bases). Germline V gives CDR1 SEHNR, CDR2 FQNEAQ (reference sequence). The CDR3 covers 17 residues. The V gene lost 1 base and the J gene lost 1 base, with 14 bases spanning the gap.

The chain is built from TRBV6-5 and TRBJ1-1, with 10 bases identical to TRBD1. CDR3 length: 15 residues. The ends lost 6 bases at V and 0 bases at J; junction bases unmatched: 4. Germline V gene sequence: CDR1 MNHEY, CDR2 SVGAGI. CDR3 nucleotide sequence: TGTGCCAGCAGCCAGGGACAGGGGATGAACACTGAAGCTTTCTTT. Amino acids: CASSQGQGMNTEAFF.

The chain is built from TRBV5-5 and TRBJ1-3; 9 positions agree with TRBD1. CDR1 is SGHKS and CDR2 is YYEKEE in the germline V gene (reference sequence). Trimming removed 4 bases from V and 4 bases from J; junction bases left unmatched: 6. The CDR3 runs 15 residues. The CDR3 sequence: CASSRIQGAGNTIYF. CDR3 in DNA: TGTGCCAGCAGCCGCATACAGGGGGCAGGAAACACCATATATTTT.

The gene calls are TRBV4-1 and TRBJ2-3, with 8 bases identical to TRBD2. J gave up 6 bases and V 1 base, and 9 bases lay outside the gene matches. The CDR3 loop spans 16 amino acids. Germline CDR1 MGHRA, CDR2 YSYEKL. The CDR3 coding sequence is TGCGCCAGCAGCCAAGTCAGCGGGAGAAGACCGGATACGCAGTATTTT. Encoded protein: CASSQVSGRRPDTQYF.

V gene TRBV30 combines with J gene TRBJ1-1; D gene unclear. V was trimmed by 3 bases and J by 5 bases, leaving 10 bases between them. Germline V gene sequence: CDR1 GTSNPN, CDR2 SVGIG (reference sequence). This CDR3 has 12 residues. In nucleotides, the CDR3 is TGTGCCTGGAGCCGTGAGGCTACTGAAGCTTTCTTT. Amino acid sequence: CAWSREATEAFF.

The V gene is TRBV11-2, the J gene TRBJ2-2, with 7 bases lining up with TRBD2. The junction had 8 bases not matched to a gene; V was cut back by 8 bases and J by 5 bases. The CDR3 extends over 14 amino acids. CDR1 is SGHAT and CDR2 is FQNNGV in the germline V gene. The DNA of the CDR3 is TGTGCCAGCTGGGTGGGGGGGGGAACCGGGGAGCTGTTTTTT. Its protein product is CASWVGGGTGELFF.

The rearrangement uses TRBV27 and TRBJ1-1; TRBD1 is a possible D gene (5 bases). From germline, CDR1 is MNHEY and CDR2 SMNVEV (reference sequence). The V and J ends lost 8 bases and 4 bases respectively, with 11 bases between them. The CDR3 covers 12 residues. The CDR3 DNA follows: TGTGCCAGCTCAGGGTTAACCACTGAAGCTTTCTTT. It yields the protein CASSGLTTEAFF.

This chain connects TRBV3-1 (or the pseudogene TRBV3-2) to TRBJ2-4; 10 bases agree with TRBD1. After removal of 4 bases from V and 8 bases from J, the junction contained 5 bases not matched to a gene. From germline, CDR1 is LGHDT and CDR2 YNNKEL (reference sequence). The CDR3 spans 14 residues. The CDR3 spells CASSLWGQGYIQYF. DNA for the CDR3: TGTGCCAGCAGCCTTTGGGGACAGGGGTACATTCAGTACTTC.

The chain combines TRBV15 with TRBJ1-5; D is perhaps TRBD1 (5 bases). The CDR3 length is 16 residues. CDR1 and CDR2 (germline): LNHNV, YYDKDF (reference sequence). V shed 0 bases and J shed 2 bases, with 11 bases lying between them. The CDR3 bases are TGTGCCACCAGCAGAGATCGGGGGATTGGCAATCAGCCCCAGCATTTT. Residues: CATSRDRGIGNQPQHF. The complete variable domain, with remaining parts taken from reference TRBV15 and TRBJ1-5, reads DAMVIQNPRYQVTQFGKPVTLSCSQTLNHNVMYWYQQKSSQAPKLLFHYYDKDFNNEADTPDNFQSRRPNTSFCFLDIRSPGLGDTAMYLCATSRDRGIGNQPQHFGDGTRLSIL.

The gene calls are TRBV19 and TRBJ1-4, with 9 bases aligning to TRBD1. CDR1 LNHDA and CDR2 SQIVND come from the germline V gene (reference sequence). CDR3 length: 13 amino acids. The J segment lost 7 bases and the V segment lost 8 bases, leaving 5 bases of the junction unmatched. The CDR3 spells CASGDRDIEKLFF. The CDR3 DNA is TGTGCCAGTGGGGACAGGGATATTGAAAAACTGTTTTTT. The complete variable domain, with remaining parts taken from reference TRBV19 and TRBJ1-4, reads DGGITQSPKYLFRKEGQNVTLSCEQNLNHDAMYWYRQDPGQGLRLIYYSQIVNDFQKGDIAEGYSVSREKKESFPLTVTSAQKNPTAFYLCASGDRDIEKLFFGSGTQLSVL.

The chain is built from TRBV11-2 and TRBJ1-1, with D maybe TRBD1 (5 bases). Germline V gives CDR1 SGHAT, CDR2 FQNNGV. V dropped 0 bases and J dropped 11 bases, with 13 bases sitting between them. This CDR3 is built from 13 residues. The CDR3, as DNA: TGTGCCAGCAGCTTAGACAGGGTCCAATGGGCTTTCTTT. Its translation: CASSLDRVQWAFF.

The chain couples TRBV7-3 to TRBJ2-6; no clear D. The V end lost 5 bases, the J end lost 1 base, and 6 bases lay between the germline ends. The CDR3 consists of 14 residues. Germline V lookup: CDR1 SGHTA, CDR2 FQGTGA. CDR3 residues: CASSISSGANVLTF. The DNA of the CDR3 is TGTGCCAGCAGCATTAGTTCTGGGGCCAACGTCCTGACTTTC.

The V and J genes are TRBV6-5 and TRBJ1-6; D perhaps matches TRBD1 (6 bases). Germline lookup yields CDR1 MNHEY and CDR2 SVGAGI. V was shortened by 2 bases and J by 7 bases, with 12 bases between the two germline ends. The CDR3 totals 15 residues. Written as DNA, the CDR3 is TGTGCCAGCAGTTACGGGACAAACGTCAATTCACCCCTCCACTTT. Translated, it gives CASSYGTNVNSPLHF.

The CDR3 DNA sequence: TGTGCCAGCAGTCCCCCGACTAACTACGAGCAGTACTTC. This gives the protein CASSPPTNYEQYF. V and J are TRBV12-3 or TRBV12-4 and TRBJ2-7; D possibly corresponds to TRBD2 (5 bases). Trimming shortened V by 5 bases and J by 3 bases, and 11 bases separated the two germline ends. The length of the CDR3 is 13 residues.

V gene TRBV4-2 combines with J gene TRBJ1-2; TRBD1 agrees at 8 bases. CDR1 and CDR2 from the germline V gene are LGHNA and YNFKEQ. The CDR3 runs to 12 residues. V gave up 4 bases and J gave up 8 bases; unmatched junction bases: 3. CDR3 DNA sequence: TGTGCCAGCAGCCGGACAGGGCTCGGCTACACCTTC. This codes for CASSRTGLGYTF.

This chain joins TRBV5-4 and TRBJ2-7; possibly TRBD2 for D (6 bases). V lost 0 bases and J lost 3, with 10 bases in between. The CDR3 runs to 14 residues. Germline CDR1 is SGHNT and CDR2 is YYREEE (reference sequence). The CDR3 nucleotides are TGTGCCAGCAGCTTGGCGGGGGTGAGCTACGAGCAGTACTTC. It codes for CASSLAGVSYEQYF.

The chain joins TRBV28 to TRBJ2-5; 7 bases line up with TRBD2. Trimming cost V 3 bases and J 6 bases; bases outside gene matches: 7. This CDR3 is 14 amino acids long. Germline loops: CDR1 MDHEN, CDR2 SYDVKM. CDR3 sequence (DNA): TGTGCCAGCAGTTTGTCCAGCGGGAAAAAGACCCAGTACTTC. Its translation is CASSLSSGKKTQYF.

The V call is TRBV9, the J call TRBJ2-2; D gene unclear. Between the trimmed V and J ends, which lost 0 bases and 1 base, there was a span of 4 bases. The V gene's germline CDR1 is SGDLS and CDR2 YYNGEE. The CDR3 is 14 amino acids. The CDR3 region is CASSVGGNTGELFF. The CDR3 DNA sequence: TGTGCCAGCAGCGTAGGAGGGAACACCGGGGAGCTGTTTTTT.

This clone was counted between two and nine times. This sequence joins TRBV5-8 and TRBJ2-3, with TRBD1 matching 7 bases. Germline assignment: CDR1 SGHTS and CDR2 YDEGEE. The ends lost 5 bases at V and 3 bases at J; junction bases unmatched: 12. CDR3 length: 16 residues. CDR3 in DNA: TGTGCCAGCAGTGATGGTGACAGGGTTAGAACAGATACGCAGTATTTT. Its protein product is CASSDGDRVRTDTQYF.

V gene TRBV6-2 or TRBV6-3 combines with J gene TRBJ2-3, with 8 bases matching TRBD2. The CDR3 runs to 12 residues. The V gene end was trimmed by 2 bases and the J gene end by 8 bases; junction bases not matched to a gene: 0. From germline, CDR1 is MNHEY and CDR2 SVGEGT. The CDR3 here is CASSYREGTQYF. As DNA, the CDR3 is TGTGCCAGCAGTTACCGGGAGGGTACGCAGTATTTT.

The genes are TRBV21-1 and TRBJ2-2; the table's D call of TRBD2 was not tested on the DNA. TRBV21-1 is recorded as a pseudogene. This CDR3 comprises 14 residues. The CDR3 loop reads CASSFEVETGELFF. The CDR3 coding sequence is TGTGCCAGCAGCTTTGAGGTAGAGACCGGGGAGCTGTTTTTT.